What follows are 27 T cell receptor beta chains derived from one specimen sequenced in a study of blood T cell repertoires in COVID-19. Sequenced by immunoSEQ multiplex PCR; TCRdb stores in-frame clones only, minus some. Seen here are about 49,000 clones, around 86% observed once, and the top ten hold about 5%. Sequenced: peripheral blood. The receptors stem from a man aged 35 to 55 with active COVID-19.

The chain combines TRBV9 with TRBJ2-2; 7 nucleotides line up with TRBD2. This CDR3 has 17 amino acids. The V gene end was trimmed by 0 bases and the J gene end by 5 bases; junction bases not matched to a gene: 10. Germline CDR1 SGDLS, CDR2 YYNGEE. CDR3 region: CASSVDTSSGGTGELFF. In DNA, the CDR3 is TGTGCCAGCAGCGTAGACACCTCTAGCGGCGGGACCGGGGAGCTGTTTTTT.

The chain carries TRBV3-1 (or the pseudogene TRBV3-2) and TRBJ2-7, with 8 bases lining up with TRBD2. Germline lookup yields CDR1 LGHDT and CDR2 YNNKEL (reference sequence). With 3 bases clipped from V and 7 bases from J, the junction kept 8 bases outside the gene matches. CDR3 length equals 14 residues. The CDR3 DNA sequence: TGTGCCAGCAGCCAGGATAGCGGGGCTCGGGAGCAGTACTTC. Protein: CASSQDSGAREQYF.

This clone has just one count. The gene calls are TRBV28 and TRBJ2-1, with TRBD2 matching 8 bases. After removal of 5 bases from V and 6 bases from J, the junction contained 12 bases not matched to a gene. Germline CDR1 and CDR2: MDHEN and SYDVKM. The CDR3 has 16 amino acids. Here the CDR3 reads CASSPPGLDPSNEQFF. The CDR3 DNA reads as TGTGCCAGCAGTCCCCCGGGACTAGACCCCTCCAATGAGCAGTTCTTC.

The chain employs TRBV28 and TRBJ1-1; D gene unclear. CDR1 is MDHEN, CDR2 SYDVKM, per germline. V lost 5 bases, J lost 1 base, and 14 bases lay in between. The CDR3 consists of 15 residues. CDR3 bases: TGTGCCAGCAGTCTACCCCAGGCGACGAACACTGAAGCTTTCTTT. Protein sequence: CASSLPQATNTEAFF.

V is TRBV30 and J is TRBJ1-1; D may be TRBD1 (5 bases). V lost 0 bases, J lost 4 bases, and 9 bases lay in between. The CDR3 spans 13 residues. Germline assignment: CDR1 GTSNPN and CDR2 SVGIG (reference sequence). CDR3 bases: TGTGCCTGGAGTGTGGGGGGAGCCACTGAAGCTTTCTTT. Protein sequence: CAWSVGGATEAFF.

This chain uses TRBV5-1 with TRBJ1-1; D unclear. Germline V gene sequence: CDR1 SGHRS, CDR2 YFSETQ. There are 16 residues in the CDR3. V lost 0 bases and J 5 bases, leaving 17 bases between the germline ends. The CDR3 DNA sequence: TGCGCCAGCAGCTTGGTACCCCAGACACCTCCAACTGAAGCTTTCTTT. Translating it yields CASSLVPQTPPTEAFF. Filled out from reference TRBV5-1 and TRBJ1-1, the complete variable domain reads KAGVTQTPRYLIKTRGQQVTLSCSPISGHRSVSWYQQTPGQGLQFLFEYFSETQRNKGNFPGRFSGRQFSNSRSEMNVSTLELGDSALYLCASSLVPQTPPTEAFFGQGTRLTVV.

The chain combines TRBV7-2 with TRBJ2-7; 8 bases are shared with TRBD2. The germline V gene has CDR1 SGHTA and CDR2 FQGNSA. The J segment lost 3 bases and the V segment lost 5 bases, leaving 9 bases of the junction unmatched. This CDR3 contains 15 residues. CDR3 loop: CASSQRGSPIYEQYF. CDR3 sequence (DNA): TGTGCCAGCAGCCAGCGGGGGTCCCCGATCTACGAGCAGTACTTC.

The chain recombines TRBV7-9 with TRBJ2-5; D possibly corresponds to TRBD2 (6 bases). The CDR3 has 17 amino acids. V lost 2 bases and J 5 bases, leaving 21 bases between the germline ends. Germline assignment: CDR1 SEHNR and CDR2 FQNEAQ (reference sequence). The CDR3 sequence is CASSLTHLGRGRETQYF. CDR3 coding DNA: TGTGCCAGCAGCTTAACCCACCTGGGGCGGGGAAGGGAGACCCAGTACTTC.

The chain recombines TRBV30 with TRBJ2-1, with a tentative D call TRBD2 (5 bases). With 5 bases removed from V and 0 bases from J, the gap between germline ends came to 8 bases. This CDR3 is built from 13 residues. Germline V gene data show CDR1 as GTSNPN and CDR2 as SVGIG (reference sequence). The CDR3 sequence: CAWEAVSYNEQFF. The DNA of the CDR3 is TGTGCCTGGGAAGCGGTCTCCTACAATGAGCAGTTCTTC.

With respect to this clone: The sample holds other DNA sequences that translate to the same CDR3. V usage is TRBV11-2 and J usage is TRBJ1-1; 11 bases agree with TRBD1. Germline values: CDR1 SGHAT, CDR2 FQNNGV. The CDR3 contains 14 residues. After removal of 4 bases from V and 7 bases from J, the junction contained 5 bases not matched to a gene. The CDR3 loop reads CASSSGQGAGEAFF. Written as DNA, the CDR3 is TGTGCCAGCAGCTCTGGACAGGGGGCGGGTGAAGCTTTCTTT.

This clone was observed a handful of times. The chain recombines TRBV7-9 with TRBJ2-1; no clear D. The V end was cut by 3 bases, the J end by 4 bases, with 4 bases between. Germline V CDR1 and CDR2: SEHNR, FQNEAQ (reference sequence). The CDR3 loop spans 12 amino acids. This chain's CDR3 is CASSFTYNEQFF. CDR3 DNA sequence: TGTGCCAGCAGCTTCACTTACAATGAGCAGTTCTTC.

This clone is medium-sized within its sample. CDR3 amino acids: CASSDGTGGNEQFF. CDR3 nucleotides: TGTGCCAGCAGTGACGGGACAGGGGGCAATGAGCAGTTCTTC. The V call is TRBV6-4, the J call TRBJ2-1; 11 positions match TRBD1. Germline loops: CDR1 MRHNA, CDR2 SNTAGT. This CDR3 is built from 14 residues. J gave up 6 bases and V 2 bases, and 0 bases lay outside the gene matches.

The rearrangement joins TRBV2 to TRBJ1-5, with 8 bases identical to TRBD1. The V gene end was trimmed by 6 bases and the J gene end by 6 bases; junction bases not matched to a gene: 7. Germline V gene lookup returns CDR1 SNHLY and CDR2 FYNNEI. The CDR3 runs 14 residues. For the CDR3, the DNA is TGTGCCAGCAGCCCTGACAGGGGCGGTCAGCCCCAGCATTTT. It is translated as CASSPDRGGQPQHF.

V gene TRBV3-1 (or the pseudogene TRBV3-2) combines with J gene TRBJ2-2, with D possibly being TRBD2 (6 bases). Looked up from germline, CDR1 is LGHDT and CDR2 is YNNKEL (reference sequence). V was trimmed by 3 bases and J by 4 bases, leaving 12 bases between them. CDR3 length: 15 residues. CDR3 protein: CASSQPGLLTGELFF. In DNA, the CDR3 is TGTGCCAGCAGCCAGCCGGGACTTCTCACCGGGGAGCTGTTTTTT.

This clone was observed a handful of times. The sample holds other DNA sequences that translate to the same CDR3. CDR3 loop: CASSLASTGELFF. In DNA form, the CDR3 reads TGTGCCAGCAGCTTAGCTAGCACCGGGGAGCTGTTTTTT. The chain joins TRBV7-9 to TRBJ2-2; D unresolved. Between the trimmed V and J ends, which lost 0 bases and 4 bases, there was a span of 3 bases. The CDR3 is made up of 13 amino acids. In germline, CDR1 is SEHNR, CDR2 FQNEAQ (reference sequence).

V and J are TRBV7-3 and TRBJ1-2; 7 bases align to TRBD1. Germline CDR1 reads SGHTA; CDR2 reads FQGTGA. The CDR3 is 17 residues long. The V and J ends lost 5 bases and 9 bases, in that order; junction bases with no gene match: 21. The CDR3 sequence is CASSPTGNRDSLLSYTF. The DNA for the CDR3 is TGTGCCAGCAGCCCAACTGGAAACCGGGACAGCCTTTTGAGCTACACCTTC.

This chain links TRBV5-1 with TRBJ1-1, with D maybe TRBD1 (5 bases). The CDR3 loop spans 16 amino acids. V lost 0 bases, J lost 0 bases, and 12 bases lay in between. Germline V CDR1 and CDR2: SGHRS, YFSETQ. CDR3 sequence reads: CASSLELRRVNTEAFF. The CDR3 DNA reads TGCGCCAGCAGCTTGGAGTTGCGCAGGGTGAACACTGAAGCTTTCTTT.

V and J are TRBV4-1 and TRBJ2-5, with TRBD2 as a possible D gene (6 bases). This CDR3 has 14 amino acids. CDR1 is MGHRA, CDR2 YSYEKL, per germline. Trimming shortened V by 1 base and J by 5 bases, and 11 bases separated the two germline ends. The CDR3 sequence is CASSQGRGGETQYF. For the CDR3, the DNA is TGCGCCAGCAGCCAAGGGCGGGGCGGGGAGACCCAGTACTTC.

The chain carries TRBV9 and TRBJ2-2; 8 positions agree with TRBD2. This CDR3 has 18 residues. The V and J ends lost 6 bases and 0 bases, in that order; junction bases with no gene match: 13. Germline CDR1 SGDLS, CDR2 YYNGEE. This CDR3 reads CASTSGGGMGANTGELFF. As DNA, the CDR3 is TGTGCCAGCACCTCCGGGGGGGGGATGGGCGCGAACACCGGGGAGCTGTTTTTT. The complete variable domain, with remaining parts taken from reference TRBV9 and TRBJ2-2, reads DSGVTQTPKHLITATGQRVTLRCSPRSGDLSVYWYQQSLDQGLQFLIQYYNGEERAKGNILERFSAQQFPDLHSELNLSSLELGDSALYFCASTSGGGMGANTGELFFGEGSRLTVL.

This chain connects TRBV2 to TRBJ2-7, with 7 bases that match TRBD2. CDR1 and CDR2 (germline): SNHLY, FYNNEI. This CDR3 is 14 amino acids long. Losses at the gene ends were 1 base for V and 2 bases for J; bases not matched to a gene: 2. Written as DNA, the CDR3 is TGTGCCAGCAGTGAAGGGGCGGGAGCCTACGAGCAGTACTTC. Its translation is CASSEGAGAYEQYF.

The chain links TRBV9 to TRBJ2-7, with a weak D call TRBD1 (5 bases). Germline loops: CDR1 SGDLS, CDR2 YYNGEE. V shed 2 bases and J shed 6 bases, with 12 bases lying between them. The CDR3 extends over 13 amino acids. The CDR3 sequence is CASSVNTGPEQYF. In DNA, the CDR3 is TGTGCCAGCAGCGTTAACACAGGCCCCGAGCAGTACTTC.

The chain recombines TRBV18 with TRBJ1-1, with 7 bases aligning to TRBD1. V lost 3 bases to trimming and J lost 1 base; unmatched junction nucleotides: 5. Germline CDR1 KGHSH, CDR2 LQKENI. The CDR3 has 15 amino acids. This CDR3 is CASSPLTGRNTEAFF. CDR3 bases: TGTGCCAGCTCACCCTTGACAGGGCGGAACACTGAAGCTTTCTTT.

The rearrangement uses TRBV29-1 and TRBJ2-7, with 13 bases aligning to TRBD2. Germline CDR1 is SQVTM and CDR2 is ANQGSEA. V lost 4 bases and J lost 4; bases outside the gene matches: 7. The CDR3 is made up of 15 amino acids. CDR3 sequence (DNA): TGCAGCGTTGGCGGACTAGCGGGAGTCCCTTACGAGCAGTACTTC. It codes for CSVGGLAGVPYEQYF.

This sequence joins TRBV27 and TRBJ2-2; D might be TRBD2 (6 bases). This CDR3 region has 19 residues. V was cut by 0 bases and J by 2 bases, with 19 bases left in between. Germline V CDR1 and CDR2: MNHEY, SMNVEV (reference sequence). CDR3 nucleotide sequence: TGTGCCAGCAGTTTATCGCCTCCTTTAGCGGAAATAAACACCGGGGAGCTGTTTTTT. Translation gives CASSLSPPLAEINTGELFF.

This clone was picked up one time. The rearrangement joins TRBV7-9 to TRBJ2-4, with D perhaps TRBD2 (6 bases). CDR3 size: 19 residues. The V and J ends lost 0 bases and 0 bases respectively, with 18 bases between them. CDR1 SEHNR and CDR2 FQNEAQ come from the germline V gene (reference sequence). In nucleotides, the CDR3 is TGTGCCAGCAGCTTAGCGAGGCGGGAAGAGCCGGTAGCCAAAAACATTCAGTACTTC. Amino acid sequence: CASSLARREEPVAKNIQYF.

The V and J genes are TRBV10-3 and TRBJ2-1; maybe TRBD2 (6 bases). Germline CDR1 ENHRY, CDR2 SYGVKD. V shed 7 bases and J shed 6 bases, with 22 bases lying between them. The CDR3 totals 16 residues. CDR3 residues: CAIMMSGLRRGNEQFF. CDR3 in DNA: TGTGCCATCATGATGTCGGGCCTGAGGCGGGGCAATGAGCAGTTCTTC.

This clone is a singleton in its sample. The chain combines TRBV28 with TRBJ2-6; TRBD1 matches at 9 bases. J gave up 0 bases and V 7 bases, and 7 bases lay outside the gene matches. The CDR3 is 17 amino acids. Germline lookup yields CDR1 MDHEN and CDR2 SYDVKM. The CDR3 bases are TGTGCCAGCACCGGGACAGGGTGGTTCTCTGGGGCCAACGTCCTGACTTTC. Translating gives CASTGTGWFSGANVLTF.